Sequencing of this T cell receptor beta chain was carried out in a study of T-cell memory formation after mild COVID-19. The CDR3 has 16 amino acids. The germline gives CDR1 SGDLS, CDR2 YYNGEE. V was clipped by 5 bases and J by 3 bases, with 21 bases between them. This clonotype came up many times. Its matching antigen is unknown. In TCRdb, the 5' RACE reads were re-called with MiXCR into one record per CDR3 protein. The table includes 120,000 to 150,000 distinct CDR3 sequences, 6% to 7% detected once. Overall study findings and caveats: CM and EM subsets held most contracting CD4+ clones; EMRA held CD8+ ones.

The genes are TRBV9 and TRBJ2-7; D is tentatively TRBD1 or TRBD2 (5 bases each). The receptor was isolated from an adult woman who had mild COVID-19 (a few samples of this study predate the infection). Cell type and time point are not known. The sequenced sample consisted of PBMCs or a T cell subset sorted from them (not recorded which). CDR3 amino acids: CASSEGSSGRIYEQYF. The CDR3 DNA is TGTGCCAGCAGTGAGGGGTCTTCGGGACGGATCTACGAGCAGTACTTC.